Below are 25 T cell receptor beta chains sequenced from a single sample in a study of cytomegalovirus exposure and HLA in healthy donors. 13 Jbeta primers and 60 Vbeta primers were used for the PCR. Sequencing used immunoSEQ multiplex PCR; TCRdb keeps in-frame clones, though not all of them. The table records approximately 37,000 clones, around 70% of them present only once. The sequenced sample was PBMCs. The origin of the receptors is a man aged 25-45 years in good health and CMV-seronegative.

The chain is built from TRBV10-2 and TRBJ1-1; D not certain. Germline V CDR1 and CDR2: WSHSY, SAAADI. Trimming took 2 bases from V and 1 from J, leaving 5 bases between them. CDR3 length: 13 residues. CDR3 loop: CASSEGPNTEAFF. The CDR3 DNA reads TGCGCCAGCAGTGAGGGGCCGAACACTGAAGCTTTCTTT.

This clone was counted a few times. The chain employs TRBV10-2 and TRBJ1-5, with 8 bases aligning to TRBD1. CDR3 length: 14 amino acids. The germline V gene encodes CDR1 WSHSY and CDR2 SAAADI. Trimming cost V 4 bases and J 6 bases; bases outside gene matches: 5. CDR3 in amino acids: CASSAGGNGQPQHF. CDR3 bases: TGCGCCAGCAGTGCAGGGGGCAATGGTCAGCCCCAGCATTTT.

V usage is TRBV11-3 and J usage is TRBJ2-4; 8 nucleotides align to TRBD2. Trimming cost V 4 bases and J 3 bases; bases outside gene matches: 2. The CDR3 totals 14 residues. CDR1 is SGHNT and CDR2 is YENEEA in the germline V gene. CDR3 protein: CASSSGTSKNIQYF. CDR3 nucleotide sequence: TGTGCCAGCAGCTCCGGGACTAGCAAAAACATTCAGTACTTC.

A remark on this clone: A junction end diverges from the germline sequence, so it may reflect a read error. Here the CDR3 reads CSSSAKLASSYEQYF. For the CDR3, the DNA is TGTTCCAGCAGCGCGAAACTAGCGAGCTCCTACGAGCAGTACTTC. This chain uses TRBV7-9 with TRBJ2-7; the match to TRBD2 covers 7 bases. The CDR3 is 15 residues long. Germline-derived CDR1 and CDR2 are SEHNR and FQNEAQ (reference sequence).

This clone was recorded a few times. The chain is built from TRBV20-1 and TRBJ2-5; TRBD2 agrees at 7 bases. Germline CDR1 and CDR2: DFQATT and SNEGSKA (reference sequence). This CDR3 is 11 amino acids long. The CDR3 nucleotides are TGCAGCTGGACTAGTCGCGAGACCCAGTACTTC. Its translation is CSWTSRETQYF.

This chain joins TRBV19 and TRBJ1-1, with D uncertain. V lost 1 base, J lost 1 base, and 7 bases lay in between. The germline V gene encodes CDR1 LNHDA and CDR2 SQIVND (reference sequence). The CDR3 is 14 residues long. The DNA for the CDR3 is TGTGCCAGTAGTATAGGAGGCCAGAACACTGAAGCTTTCTTT. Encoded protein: CASSIGGQNTEAFF.

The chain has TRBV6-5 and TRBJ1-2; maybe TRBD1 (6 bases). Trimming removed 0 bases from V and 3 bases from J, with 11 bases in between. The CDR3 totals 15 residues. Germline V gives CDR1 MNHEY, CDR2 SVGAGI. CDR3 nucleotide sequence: TGTGCCAGCAGTTACTCTGGGGGCAGCCACTATGGCTACACCTTC. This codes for CASSYSGGSHYGYTF.

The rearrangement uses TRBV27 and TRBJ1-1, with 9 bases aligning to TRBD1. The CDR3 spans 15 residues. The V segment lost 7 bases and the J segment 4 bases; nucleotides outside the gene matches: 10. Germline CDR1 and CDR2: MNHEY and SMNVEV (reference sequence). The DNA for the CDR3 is TGTGCCAGCACCAAGGACAGGGGAAGGTCCACTGAAGCTTTCTTT. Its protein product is CASTKDRGRSTEAFF.

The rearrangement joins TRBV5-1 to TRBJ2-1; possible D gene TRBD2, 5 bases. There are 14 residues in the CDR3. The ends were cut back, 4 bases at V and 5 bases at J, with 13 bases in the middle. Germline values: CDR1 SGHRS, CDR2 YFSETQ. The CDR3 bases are TGCGCCAGCAGCCTTACTAGTCAAAACAATGAGCAGTTCTTC. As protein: CASSLTSQNNEQFF.

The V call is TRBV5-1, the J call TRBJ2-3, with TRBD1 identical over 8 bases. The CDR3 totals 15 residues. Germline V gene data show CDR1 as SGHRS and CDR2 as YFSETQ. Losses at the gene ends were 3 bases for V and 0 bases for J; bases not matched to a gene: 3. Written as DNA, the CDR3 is TGCGCCAGCAGCTCAGACAGGGGTAGCACAGATACGCAGTATTTT. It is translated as CASSSDRGSTDTQYF.

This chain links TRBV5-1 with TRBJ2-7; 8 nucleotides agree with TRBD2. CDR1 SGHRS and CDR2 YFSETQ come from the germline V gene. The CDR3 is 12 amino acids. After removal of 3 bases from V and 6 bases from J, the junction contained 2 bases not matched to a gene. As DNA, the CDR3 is TGCGCCAGCAGCTCAACTAGCGGCGAGCAGTACTTC. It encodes CASSSTSGEQYF.

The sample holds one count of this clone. CDR3 sequence reads: CASSRQGAGEQFF. CDR3 DNA sequence: TGTGCCAGCAGCCGCCAGGGGGCGGGTGAGCAGTTCTTC. The J gene is TRBJ2-1, the V gene TRBV7-3; 8 bases match TRBD1. Germline CDR1 is SGHTA and CDR2 is FQGTGA. Trimming took 5 bases from V and 9 from J; bases not matched to a gene: 6. The CDR3 is 13 amino acids.

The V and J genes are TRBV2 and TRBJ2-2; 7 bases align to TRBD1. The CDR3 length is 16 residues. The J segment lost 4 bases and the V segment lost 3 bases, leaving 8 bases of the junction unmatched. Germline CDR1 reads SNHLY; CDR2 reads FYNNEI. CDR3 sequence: CASSDPGQWGTGELFF. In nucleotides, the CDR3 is TGTGCCAGCAGTGACCCGGGACAGTGGGGCACCGGGGAGCTGTTTTTT.

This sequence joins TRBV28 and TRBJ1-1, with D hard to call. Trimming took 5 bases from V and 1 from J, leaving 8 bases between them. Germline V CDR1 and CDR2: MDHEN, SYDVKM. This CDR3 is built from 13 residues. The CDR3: CASSTTQNTEAFF. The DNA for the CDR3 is TGTGCCAGCAGTACAACACAGAACACTGAAGCTTTCTTT.

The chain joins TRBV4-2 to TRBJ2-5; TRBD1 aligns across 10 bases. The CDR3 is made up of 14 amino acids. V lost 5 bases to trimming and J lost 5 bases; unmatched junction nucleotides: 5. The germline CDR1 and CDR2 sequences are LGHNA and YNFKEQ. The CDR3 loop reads CASSLGQGRETQYF. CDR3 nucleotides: TGTGCCAGCAGCTTGGGACAGGGGAGGGAGACCCAGTACTTC.

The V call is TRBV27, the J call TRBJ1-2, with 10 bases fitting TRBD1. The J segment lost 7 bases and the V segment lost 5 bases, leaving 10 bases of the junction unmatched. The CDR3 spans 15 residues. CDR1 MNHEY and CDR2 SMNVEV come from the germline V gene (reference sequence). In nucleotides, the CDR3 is TGTGCCAGCAGTGATACAGACAGGGGGCGCTCTGGCTACACCTTC. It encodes CASSDTDRGRSGYTF.

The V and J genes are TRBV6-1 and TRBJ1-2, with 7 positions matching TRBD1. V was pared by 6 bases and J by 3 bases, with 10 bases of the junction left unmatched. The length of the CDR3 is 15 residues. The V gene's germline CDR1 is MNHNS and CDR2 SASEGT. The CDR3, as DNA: TGTGCCAGCAGCGCCAACAGGGGCAGGGACTATGGCTACACCTTC. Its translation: CASSANRGRDYGYTF.

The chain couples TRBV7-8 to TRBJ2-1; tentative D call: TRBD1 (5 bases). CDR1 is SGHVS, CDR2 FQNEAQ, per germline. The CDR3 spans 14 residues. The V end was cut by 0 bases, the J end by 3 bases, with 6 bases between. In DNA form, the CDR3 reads TGTGCCAGCAGCTTAGCGGGGCGCTACAATGAGCAGTTCTTC. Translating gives CASSLAGRYNEQFF.

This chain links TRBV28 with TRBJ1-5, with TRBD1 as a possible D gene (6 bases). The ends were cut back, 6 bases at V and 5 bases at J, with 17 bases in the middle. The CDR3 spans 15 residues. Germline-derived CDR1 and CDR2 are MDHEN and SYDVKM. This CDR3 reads CASSPPGGIDQPQHF. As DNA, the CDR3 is TGTGCCAGCAGCCCCCCGGGGGGCATTGATCAGCCCCAGCATTTT.

The CDR3 is CSVLAGTHRNTEAFF. The CDR3 coding sequence is TGCAGCGTTCTGGCAGGAACCCATCGGAACACTGAAGCTTTCTTT. The gene calls are TRBV29-1 and TRBJ1-1; no definite D call. The CDR3 totals 15 residues. The V end lost 5 bases, the J end lost 1 base, and 17 bases lay between the germline ends. Germline loops: CDR1 SQVTM, CDR2 ANQGSEA.

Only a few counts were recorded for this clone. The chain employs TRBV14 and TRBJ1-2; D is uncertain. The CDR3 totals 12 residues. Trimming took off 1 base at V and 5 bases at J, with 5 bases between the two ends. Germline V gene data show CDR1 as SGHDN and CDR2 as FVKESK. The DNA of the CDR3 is TGTGCCAGCAGCCAAGTTAAATATGGCTACACCTTC. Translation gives CASSQVKYGYTF. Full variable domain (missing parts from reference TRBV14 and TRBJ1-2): EAGVTQFPSHSVIEKGQTVTLRCDPISGHDNLYWYRRVMGKEIKFLLHFVKESKQDESGMPNNRFLAERTGGTYSTLKVQPAELEDSGVYFCASSQVKYGYTFGSGTRLTVV.

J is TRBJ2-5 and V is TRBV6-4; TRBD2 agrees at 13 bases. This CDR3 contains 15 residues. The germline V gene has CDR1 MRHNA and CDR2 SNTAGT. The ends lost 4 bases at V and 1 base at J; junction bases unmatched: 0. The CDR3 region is CASSGTSGSQETQYF. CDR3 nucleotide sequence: TGTGCCAGCAGTGGGACTAGCGGGAGCCAAGAGACCCAGTACTTC.

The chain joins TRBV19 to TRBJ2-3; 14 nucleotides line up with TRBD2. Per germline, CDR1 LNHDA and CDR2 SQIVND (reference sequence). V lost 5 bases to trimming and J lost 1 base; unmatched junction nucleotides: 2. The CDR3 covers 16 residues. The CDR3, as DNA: TGTGCCAGTAGTCCGGGACTAGCGGGGGGCACAGATACGCAGTATTTT. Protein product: CASSPGLAGGTDTQYF.

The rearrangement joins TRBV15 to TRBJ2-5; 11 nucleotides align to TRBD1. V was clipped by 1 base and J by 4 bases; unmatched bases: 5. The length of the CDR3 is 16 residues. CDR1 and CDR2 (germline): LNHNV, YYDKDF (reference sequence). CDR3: CATSRVGTGGGETQYF. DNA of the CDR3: TGTGCCACCAGCAGAGTAGGGACAGGGGGTGGAGAGACCCAGTACTTC.

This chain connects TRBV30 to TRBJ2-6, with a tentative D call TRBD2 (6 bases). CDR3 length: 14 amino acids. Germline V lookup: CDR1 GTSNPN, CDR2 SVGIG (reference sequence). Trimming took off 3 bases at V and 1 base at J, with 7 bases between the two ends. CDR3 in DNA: TGTGCCTGGAGCCGGGGGTCTGGGGCCAACGTCCTGACTTTC. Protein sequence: CAWSRGSGANVLTF. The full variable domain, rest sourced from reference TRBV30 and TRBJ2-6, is SQTIHQWPATLVQPVGSPLSLECTVEGTSNPNLYWYRQAAGRGLQLLFYSVGIGQISSEVPQNLSASRPQDRQFILSSKKLLLSDSGFYLCAWSRGSGANVLTFGAGSRLTVL.